This TCR beta chain was documented in a study of T-cell memory formation after mild COVID-19. Points from the study as a whole: Day 15 to 85 contractors were CD4/CD8 balanced; later expanders leaned CD4+.

The 5'RACE method, run with constant-segment primers, produced TCR alpha and TCR beta cDNA libraries (carrying sample barcodes and UMIs). MiXCR, applied by TCRdb to the 5' RACE reads, yields one record per CDR3 protein. The table includes a few hundred thousand distinct CDR3 sequences, around 28% detected once. This CDR3 comprises 14 residues. The ends lost 4 bases at V and 6 bases at J; junction bases unmatched: 4. In the case of this clonotype: Its specificity is not known.

This TCR was recovered from an adult woman who had mild COVID-19 (a few samples of this study predate the infection). Cell type and time point are not known. V gene TRBV12-3 or TRBV12-4 combines with J gene TRBJ2-2, with 8 positions matching TRBD2. Sequenced material: PBMCs or a T cell subset sorted from them (not recorded which). CDR3 in DNA: TGTGCCAGCAGTTCCTCGGGGGGGTCCGGGGAGCTGTTTTTT. As protein: CASSSSGGSGELFF.